Shown below are 5 T cell receptor beta chains from a single sample sequenced in a study of cytomegalovirus exposure and HLA in healthy donors (dated 2017 in TCRdb). Receptor amplification or capture employed the immunoSEQ multiplex PCR assay. A mixture of 60 forward primers for TCR Vbeta segments and 13 reverse primers for TCR Jbeta segments was used in the multiplex PCR. Not all clones reach the TCRdb copy of this immuneACCESS table, which keeps in-frame sequences only. Checked studies attribute under half of the gap to unresolved V genes and leave the rest unexplained. This sample has over 150,000 clones in its table, and approximately 85% of those were observed once. Approximately 11% of the sample goes to the ten largest clones. Source material: PBMCs. These receptor sequences come from a man aged 50 or older in good health and CMV-seropositive.

The chain's CDR3 is CASSLFQGPYNEQFF. CDR3 DNA sequence: TGTGCCAGCAGCTTGTTCCAGGGCCCCTACAATGAGCAGTTCTTC. The rearrangement uses TRBV5-6 and TRBJ2-1; D perhaps matches TRBD1 (5 bases). Germline assignment: CDR1 SGHDT and CDR2 YYEEEE. The CDR3 has 15 amino acids. Trimming left V 1 base short and J 2 bases short, with 10 bases between.

This clone was detected a few times. Here the CDR3 reads CASSRLAGDDEQFF. The CDR3, as DNA: TGTGCCAGCAGTCGCCTAGCGGGAGATGATGAGCAGTTCTTC. The V gene is TRBV2, the J gene TRBJ2-1; 10 nucleotides align to TRBD2. The CDR3 is 14 residues long. V was clipped by 5 bases and J by 8 bases; unmatched bases: 6. Germline V gene lookup returns CDR1 SNHLY and CDR2 FYNNEI.

The chain employs TRBV7-9 and TRBJ1-1; tentatively, D is TRBD1 (6 bases). Trimming cost V 1 base and J 5 bases, with 11 bases left between them. Germline V gives CDR1 SEHNR, CDR2 FQNEAQ (reference sequence). The CDR3 totals 14 residues. This CDR3 reads CASSLGGQGTEAFF. The CDR3 DNA reads TGTGCCAGCAGCTTAGGGGGGCAGGGGACTGAAGCTTTCTTT.

This rearrangement joins TRBV5-8 to TRBJ2-2; 7 nucleotides align to TRBD2. Germline CDR1 and CDR2: SGHTS and YDEGEE. J gave up 1 base and V 5 bases, and 5 bases lay outside the gene matches. CDR3 size: 15 residues. In DNA, the CDR3 is TGTGCCAGCAGTTCTCAGCGGGGGAACACCGGGGAGCTGTTTTTT. Translation: CASSSQRGNTGELFF.

J is TRBJ1-5 and V is TRBV4-3; unclear D gene. Germline loops: CDR1 LGHNA, CDR2 YSLEER. The CDR3 has 15 residues. V was trimmed by 1 base and J by 4 bases, leaving 11 bases between them. CDR3 residues: CASSQGTGANQPQHF. Written as DNA, the CDR3 is TGCGCCAGCAGCCAAGGTACGGGAGCAAATCAGCCCCAGCATTTT.